The next 16 T cell receptor beta chains were all read from a single sample in a study of early T cells in non-severe SARS-CoV-2 infection. TCRdb redid the calling of the 5' RACE reads with MiXCR, one entry per CDR3 protein. Of around 100,000 distinct CDR3 sequences listed, around 13% are singletons. The sequencing input was whole blood. The receptors were sampled from an adult who was a healthcare worker with PCR-confirmed SARS-CoV-2 infection or an uninfected control (not recorded which).

In this sample, this clonotype turned up a few times. The V gene is TRBV30, the J gene TRBJ2-2; 7 bases map to TRBD1. This CDR3 has 14 amino acids. Trimming took 1 base from V and 1 from J; bases not matched to a gene: 0. CDR1 is GTSNPN, CDR2 SVGIG, per germline (reference sequence). The chain's CDR3 is CAWSGTGNTGELFF. The CDR3 region has the DNA TGTGCCTGGAGTGGGACAGGGAACACCGGGGAGCTGTTTTTT.

The chain joins TRBV7-9 to TRBJ2-1; D may correspond to TRBD1 or TRBD2 (6 bases each). Per the germline V gene, CDR1 is SEHNR and CDR2 is FQNEAQ (reference sequence). V dropped 5 bases and J dropped 8 bases, with 16 bases sitting between them. The CDR3 covers 14 residues. CDR3 sequence (DNA): TGTGCCAGCAGCCCCATGGCTAGGGGGGATGAGCAGTTCTTC. This translates into CASSPMARGDEQFF.

This clonotype was seen a few times. The chain couples TRBV28 to TRBJ2-1; D is possibly TRBD2 (7 bases). The CDR3 is made up of 16 amino acids. Germline V gives CDR1 MDHEN, CDR2 SYDVKM. The germline V and J ends were trimmed by 1 base and 2 bases, with 12 bases remaining between them. The CDR3, as DNA: TGTGCCAGCAGTTTATCGGGGGGCCGTCCCTACAATGAGCAGTTCTTC. Translated: CASSLSGGRPYNEQFF.

This clonotype has more than one count but fewer than ten. The gene calls are TRBV9 and TRBJ2-1; maybe TRBD2 (6 bases). Germline CDR1 SGDLS, CDR2 YYNGEE. With 0 bases removed from V and 8 bases from J, the gap between germline ends came to 6 bases. CDR3 length: 12 amino acids. DNA for the CDR3: TGTGCCAGCAGCGTAGGGGGGGATGAGCAGTTCTTC. Amino acids: CASSVGGDEQFF.

There are many counts of this clonotype. This chain connects TRBV18 to TRBJ1-5, with a weak D call TRBD1 (6 bases). Trimming left V 2 bases short and J 5 bases short, with 10 bases between. This CDR3 comprises 14 residues. CDR1 and CDR2 from the germline V gene are KGHSH and LQKENI. In DNA form, the CDR3 reads TGTGCCAGCTCACCAAGGGGGAGCGATCAGCCCCAGCATTTT. This sequence encodes CASSPRGSDQPQHF.

This clonotype was counted many times. The rearrangement joins TRBV7-9 to TRBJ2-6; D call uncertain. Looked up from germline, CDR1 is SEHNR and CDR2 is FQNEAQ (reference sequence). V was cut by 4 bases and J by 2 bases, with 12 bases left in between. This CDR3 has 16 residues. The CDR3 DNA is TGTGCCAGCAGCTGGAAGGTGCTCACTGGGGCCAACGTCCTGACTTTC. Translating gives CASSWKVLTGANVLTF.

The chain uses TRBV5-1 and TRBJ2-2; D gene unclear. The germline V gene has CDR1 SGHRS and CDR2 YFSETQ. CDR3 length: 15 amino acids. Trimming left V 0 bases short and J 4 bases short, with 10 bases between. CDR3 bases: TGCGCCAGCAGCTTGGATAGATCGGGCACCGGGGAGCTGTTTTTT. This codes for CASSLDRSGTGELFF. Together with reference TRBV5-1 and TRBJ2-2, the CDR3 gives the full variable domain: KAGVTQTPRYLIKTRGQQVTLSCSPISGHRSVSWYQQTPGQGLQFLFEYFSETQRNKGNFPGRFSGRQFSNSRSEMNVSTLELGDSALYLCASSLDRSGTGELFFGEGSRLTVL.

This clonotype was seen ten or more times. The chain joins TRBV28 to TRBJ2-3, with D perhaps matching TRBD2 (5 bases). Between the trimmed V and J ends, which lost 2 bases and 4 bases, there was a span of 10 bases. Per the germline V gene, CDR1 is MDHEN and CDR2 is SYDVKM. There are 14 residues in the CDR3. The CDR3 here is CASSLIRGADTQYF. The DNA for the CDR3 is TGTGCCAGCAGTTTAATCCGGGGTGCAGATACGCAGTATTTT.

There are many counts of this clonotype. The rearrangement uses TRBV28 and TRBJ2-5, with 9 bases aligning to TRBD1. J lost 4 bases, V lost 5 bases, and 8 bases had no gene match. The germline V gene encodes CDR1 MDHEN and CDR2 SYDVKM. This CDR3 has 15 residues. The CDR3 loop reads CASSLGQGIGETQYF. The CDR3, as DNA: TGTGCCAGCAGTCTAGGACAGGGGATTGGAGAGACCCAGTACTTC. Full variable domain (missing parts from reference TRBV28 and TRBJ2-5): DVKVTQSSRYLVKRTGEKVFLECVQDMDHENMFWYRQDPGLGLRLIYFSYDVKMKEKGDIPEGYSVSREKKERFSLILESASTNQTSMYLCASSLGQGIGETQYFGPGTRLLVL.

There are a few counts of this clonotype. The rearrangement links TRBV6-5 to TRBJ2-5, with D tentatively TRBD1 or TRBD2 (5 bases each). This CDR3 has 12 amino acids. The germline CDR1 and CDR2 sequences are MNHEY and SVGAGI. The germline V and J ends were trimmed by 8 bases and 1 base, with 8 bases remaining between them. Written as DNA, the CDR3 is TGTGCCAGCGGGGCGGGCCAAGAGACCCAGTACTTC. It codes for CASGAGQETQYF.

This clonotype was detected ten times or more. This chain links TRBV7-2 with TRBJ1-1; D is unclear. The length of the CDR3 is 13 residues. CDR1 is SGHTA and CDR2 is FQGNSA in the germline V gene. V gave up 2 bases and J gave up 4 bases, with 8 bases separating them. The CDR3 DNA reads as TGTGCCAGCAGCTTAACTAGCCGCACTGAAGCTTTCTTT. It encodes CASSLTSRTEAFF. Full variable domain (rest looked up from reference TRBV7-2 and TRBJ1-1): GAGVSQSPSNKVTEKGKDVELRCDPISGHTALYWYRQSLGQGLEFLIYFQGNSAPDKSGLPSDRFSAERTGGSVSTLTIQRTQQEDSAVYLCASSLTSRTEAFFGQGTRLTVV.

The chain employs TRBV11-2 and TRBJ1-3, with D hard to call. Germline V lookup: CDR1 SGHAT, CDR2 FQNNGV. Trimming took off 6 bases at V and 6 bases at J, with 6 bases between the two ends. The CDR3 extends over 11 amino acids. CDR3 sequence reads: CASRTLNTIYF. Here the CDR3 DNA reads TGTGCCAGCAGAACATTAAACACCATATATTTT.

This clonotype came up many times. V usage is TRBV5-1 and J usage is TRBJ2-7; D is ambiguous. This CDR3 has 13 amino acids. CDR1 and CDR2 (germline): SGHRS, YFSETQ. V lost 2 bases and J 3 bases, leaving 9 bases between the germline ends. The CDR3 DNA is TGCGCCAGCAGCTTCGAGTCTTTCTACGAGCAGTACTTC. Translated: CASSFESFYEQYF. The whole variable domain, filled in from reference TRBV5-1 and TRBJ2-7, reads KAGVTQTPRYLIKTRGQQVTLSCSPISGHRSVSWYQQTPGQGLQFLFEYFSETQRNKGNFPGRFSGRQFSNSRSEMNVSTLELGDSALYLCASSFESFYEQYFGPGTRLTVT.

The chain couples TRBV29-1 to TRBJ2-1, with TRBD1 matching 8 bases. CDR1 and CDR2 (germline): SQVTM, ANQGSEA. The CDR3 spans 12 residues. After removal of 2 bases from V and 11 bases from J, the junction contained 5 bases not matched to a gene. The CDR3 region has the DNA TGCAGCGTTGAAAGGTACAGGGGGAAGCAGTTCTTC. The encoded protein is CSVERYRGKQFF.

The chain has TRBV6-2 or TRBV6-3 and TRBJ1-5; 7 bases are shared with TRBD1. The CDR3 is made up of 13 amino acids. J gave up 7 bases and V 7 bases, and 7 bases lay outside the gene matches. Germline CDR1 MNHEY, CDR2 SVGEGT. The CDR3 here is CASTGQATQPQHF. CDR3 nucleotide sequence: TGTGCCAGCACCGGACAGGCGACGCAGCCCCAGCATTTT.

This clonotype was counted only a few times. The chain uses TRBV21-1 and TRBJ2-1; TRBD2 is the table's D call, not checked against the DNA. TRBV21-1 is a documented pseudogene. CDR3 length: 16 amino acids. The CDR3 is CASSKAAGPLGDEQFF. The CDR3 region has the DNA TGTGCCAGCAGCAAAGCGGCAGGGCCCCTGGGGGATGAGCAGTTCTTC.